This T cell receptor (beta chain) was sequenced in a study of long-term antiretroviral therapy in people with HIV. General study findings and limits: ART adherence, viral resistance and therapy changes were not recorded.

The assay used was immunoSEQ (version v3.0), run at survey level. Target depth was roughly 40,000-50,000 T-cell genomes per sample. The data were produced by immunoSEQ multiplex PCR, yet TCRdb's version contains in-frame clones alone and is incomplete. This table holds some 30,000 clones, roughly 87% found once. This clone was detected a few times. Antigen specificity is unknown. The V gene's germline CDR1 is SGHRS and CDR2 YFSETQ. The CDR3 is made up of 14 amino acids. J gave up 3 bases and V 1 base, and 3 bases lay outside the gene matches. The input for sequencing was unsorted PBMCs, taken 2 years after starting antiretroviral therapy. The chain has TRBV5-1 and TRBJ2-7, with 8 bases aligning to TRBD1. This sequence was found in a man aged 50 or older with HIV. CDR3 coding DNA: TGCGCCAGCAGCTTGTCAGGGGGCGGCTACGAGCAGTACTTC. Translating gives CASSLSGGGYEQYF.